Described below is a single TCR beta chain sequence and its context. The antigen it binds to is not known. The input lacks base qualities; no much larger clone sits a single base away. TCR CDR3 regions were amplified from genomic DNA by multiplex PCR using the deep immunoSEQ assay. For each cell subset, the extracted genomic DNA was distributed evenly across all wells of several immunoSEQ 96-well plates, and each plate served as one replicate. For unsorted PBMC, roughly 330 ng of genomic DNA, equivalent to around 30,000 T cell genomes, went into each replicate PCR. Ten immunoSEQ deep assay plates were used to sequence unsorted PBMC genomic DNA. Purified libraries were measured with a Qubit 3.0 fluorometer, size-checked on a Bioanalyzer 2100, and measured again with the KAPA Library Quantification kit. Every immunoSEQ 96-well plate was sequenced on a separate single-read 150-cycle Illumina NextSeq 550 flow cell. The source study handled its data this way. The immunoSEQ output contained only junctional sequences without quality scores, so filtering could not match that applied to full-length reads. Sequences were annotated with PyIR, a Python wrapper for IgBLAST v1.9, using IMGT germline references to assign V/J genes and CDR3. Any read was removed if the V/J assignment was weak (E-value above 1e-6), the CDR3 was missing, or the read contained stop codons, out-of-frame junctions, or ambiguous translated residues. V3J clonotypes were defined as sequences sharing the same inferred V gene, J gene, and CDR3 amino acid sequence. Percentage overlap between repertoires was calculated by dividing the number of shared unique clonotypes by the size of the smaller repertoire. RTK rarefaction, the Chao1 estimator, and Recon v2.1 estimates of unobserved clonotypes were used to assess repertoire richness. Imported from immuneACCESS, the table was reduced by TCRdb to in-frame sequences with V and J called. These copies leave out some clones; in studies compared against another copy, an unresolved V gene accounts for under half, and the cause of the remainder is not known. That table is the source of V, J and clone size, and D and trimming were worked out from the DNA. The sample has roughly 510,000 clones on record, around 79% of them singletons. 9.5% to 15% of the sample rests with the top ten.

Healthy HIV-negative adults with no recently reported acute infections or vaccinations were included as donors. All donors were Caucasian adults living in Nashville, Tennessee, USA. For unsorted samples, about 90 million PBMCs were counted and genomic DNA was extracted with the QIAamp DNA Blood Mini kit. Blood was obtained by leukapheresis, after which PBMCs were separated by Ficoll-Histopaque density gradient centrifugation and cryopreserved in liquid nitrogen vapor phase. The CDR3 goes from the cysteine to the phenylalanine over 17 residues. The entry retains the CDR3 DNA only, 51 bases that are in frame from base 1. For CDR1 and CDR2, the germline V gene lists MDHEN and SYDVKM. V sheds 7 bases and J sheds 0 bases, leaving 19 bases between their ends. The data derive from a study of shared clonotypes between healthy human individuals (dated by TCRdb to 2019 to 2021). Background on the whole study: The cohort included a few men and a couple of women between 18 and 49 years of age. To increase sequencing depth and limit assay-specific biases, different laboratories used diverse techniques to prepare libraries and sequence TCR repertoires. The study deeply sequenced blood TCR repertoires of about five healthy adults to estimate repertoire size and the extent of clonotype sharing between individuals. Between about 0.8 and 9.5 billion PBMCs per donor were obtained by leukapheresis. Results and caveats for the whole study, not just this receptor: Pairwise subsampling led to the expectation that sequencing depth would affect the degree of clonotype sharing among donors. Because the study included a small number of donors, the genetic and exposure-history diversity represented was limited. Sampling was restricted to blood, and TCR repertoires in tissue are likely to differ from TCR repertoires in blood.

This chain is built from TRBV28 and TRBJ1-3, with no reliable assignment of the D segment. The source material was PBMCs. The source is a woman aged 40-49 years in good health. Some clones in this sample may be carry-over from other donors' samples. The DNA sequence reads TGTGCCAGCATTCCTCCGAGGAGCCGGGACTCTGGAAACACCATATATTTT. It translates to CASIPPRSRDSGNTIYF.